This T cell receptor (beta chain) was documented in a study of tumor-infiltrating lymphocytes in primary liver carcinoma. Study overall: Tumor stage was T1-T3 N0M0, and tumor size was roughly 4 to 11 cm across. Study-wide results and caveats: Just around 7.5-24% of top clones spanned all five tumor regions.

Bulk tissue was left unsorted, and RNA and DNA were co-extracted from approximately 20-30 mg of it. Viable tumor cell content exceeded 80% in every tumor sample. On this clonotype itself: Its antigen remains unknown.

Constant-region priming of about 500 ng total RNA yielded TCR beta cDNA. Libraries of TCR beta came from three nested multiplex PCR rounds with slightly modified ARM-PCR. TCRdb recomputed calls from the multiplex PCR reads with MiXCR, one row per CDR3 protein. The data show more than 85,000 distinct CDR3 sequences, 80% to 85% seen once. The sample was liver tumor tissue from sampling region 3. This sample's subset: tumor region T3, left-lateral pole. The origin of this receptor is a man aged 40-49 years with primary liver carcinoma and hepatitis B virus infection.

CDR3 residues: CASSVTLAGNEQFF. The CDR3 coding sequence is TGTGCCAGCAGCGTAACTCTTGCCGGCAATGAGCAGTTCTTC. The chain carries TRBV9 and TRBJ2-1; D is ambiguous. Germline V gene data show CDR1 as SGDLS and CDR2 as YYNGEE. The CDR3 is 14 amino acids. Trimming left V 1 base short and J 6 bases short, with 11 bases between.